This T cell receptor beta chain originates from a study of identifying expanded T cells in peripheral blood. The study's findings and limits: Differentially abundant clones: roughly 1.2 between replicates, about 15 at around 14 days, around 20 at four. Approximately two-week clone count variance significantly increased as total template count grew.

Germline V gives CDR1 LGHNA, CDR2 YNFKEQ. The CDR3 totals 14 residues. V was clipped by 1 base and J by 5 bases, with 12 bases between them. Repertoires were generated with immunoSEQ multiplex PCR, while TCRdb's copy carries only in-frame clones and drops some. The data show around 82,000 clones, 84% seen once. Collection occurred without any documented infections or immune events in donors. This clone turned up a few times. Antigen specificity is unknown. The clonotype comes from a person aged 18-70 years in good health. V usage is TRBV4-2 and J usage is TRBJ2-7; a possible D gene is TRBD1 (5 bases). Sequenced: blood. The CDR3 loop is CASSQGIGANEQYF. The DNA of the CDR3 is TGTGCCAGCAGCCAAGGAATAGGGGCGAACGAGCAGTACTTC.